This T cell receptor beta chain was recovered during a study of blood T cells in healthy people across ages. Study at large: Capture by template switching was about one barcoded beta molecule per two T cells. Study results and limitations: Investigators treated diversity estimates from one million T cells as underestimates.

With 5 bases clipped from V and 9 bases from J, the junction kept 14 bases outside the gene matches. CDR3 size: 18 residues. Remarks on this clonotype: Its antigen remains unidentified.

A second roughly 7 to 11 cycle PCR used barcoded and J-beta primers. Using its own MiXCR run on the 5' RACE reads, TCRdb lists one record per CDR3 protein. The profile shows around 1.5 million distinct CDR3 sequences, 42% of them singletons. Material: blood. The sequence was collected from a woman between 18 and 29 years old in good health. The chain is built from TRBV12-3 or TRBV12-4 and TRBJ1-6; 12 nucleotides agree with TRBD1. The CDR3 bases are TGTGCCAGCAGTACGCCGGGACAGGGGGCATTGAGTATTTCACCCCTCCACTTT. This translates into CASSTPGQGALSISPLHF.